These 31 T cell receptor beta chains originate from one sample sequenced in a study of blood T cell repertoires in COVID-19. Clones were read by immunoSEQ multiplex PCR, and TCRdb kept only the in-frame ones, dropping some. The sample carries 180,000 or so clones, approximately 83% recorded once. Input material: peripheral blood. These receptors originate from a man aged 55 to 69 with acute or convalescent COVID-19.

This clone was detected many times. The chain joins TRBV5-1 to TRBJ2-1; TRBD1 aligns across 7 bases. The CDR3 length is 14 residues. J lost 6 bases, V lost 3 bases, and 6 bases had no gene match. CDR1 is SGHRS and CDR2 is YFSETQ in the germline V gene. CDR3 sequence (DNA): TGCGCCAGCAGCTCACAGGGGTCCGGCAATGAGCAGTTCTTC. Its protein product is CASSSQGSGNEQFF.

The rearrangement uses TRBV14 and TRBJ2-1, with D possibly being TRBD1 (11 bases). CDR1 is SGHDN, CDR2 FVKESK, per germline. CDR3 length: 19 residues. The V and J ends lost 7 bases and 8 bases respectively, with 33 bases between them. In nucleotides, the CDR3 is TGTGCCAGCATTGCTGGGACAGGGGGTTCTAGCGGGAGAGGAGATGAGCAGTTCTTC. This sequence encodes CASIAGTGGSSGRGDEQFF.

This chain joins TRBV27 and TRBJ2-7; possible D gene TRBD2, 6 bases. The V gene's germline CDR1 is MNHEY and CDR2 SMNVEV (reference sequence). CDR3 length: 14 residues. V shed 10 bases and J shed 0 bases, with 16 bases lying between them. DNA for the CDR3: TGTGCCACCCTTGGGGTCGGGAGCTCCTACGAGCAGTACTTC. It codes for CATLGVGSSYEQYF.

The chain carries TRBV3-1 (or the pseudogene TRBV3-2) and TRBJ1-1; TRBD1 matches at 7 bases. CDR1 and CDR2 from the germline V gene are LGHDT and YNNKEL (reference sequence). CDR3 length: 17 residues. The V segment lost 1 base and the J segment 3 bases; nucleotides outside the gene matches: 11. This chain's CDR3 is CASSQGAYRGVDTEAFF. CDR3 DNA sequence: TGTGCCAGCAGCCAAGGGGCATACAGGGGAGTGGACACTGAAGCTTTCTTT.

The CDR3 DNA follows: TGTGCCGGGGGCCGGGCTGGGGCCAACGTCCTGACTTTC. It codes for CAGGRAGANVLTF. The V gene is TRBV27, the J gene TRBJ2-6, with D maybe TRBD1 (6 bases). This CDR3 contains 13 residues. CDR1 is MNHEY, CDR2 SMNVEV, per germline (reference sequence). Trimming pared 11 bases from V and 2 bases from J, leaving 10 bases between.

The V call is TRBV29-1, the J call TRBJ2-2, with a possible D match to TRBD1 (5 bases). The CDR3 totals 13 residues. Germline loops: CDR1 SQVTM, CDR2 ANQGSEA. V lost 7 bases and J 3 bases, leaving 12 bases between the germline ends. This chain's CDR3 is CSGVDIYTGELFF. CDR3 bases: TGCAGCGGGGTGGACATCTACACCGGGGAGCTGTTTTTT.

The CDR3 sequence is CASAAQSGGGNTIYF. Here the CDR3 DNA reads TGTGCCAGCGCCGCCCAATCCGGGGGAGGAAACACCATATATTTT. The V and J genes are TRBV6-5 and TRBJ1-3; D might be TRBD1 (5 bases). The CDR3 is 15 residues long. The V gene's germline CDR1 is MNHEY and CDR2 SVGAGI. V lost 8 bases to trimming and J lost 4 bases, with 18 bases between them.

The chain is built from TRBV3-1 (or the pseudogene TRBV3-2) and TRBJ2-3; D might be TRBD2 (6 bases). Germline CDR1 is LGHDT and CDR2 is YNNKEL (reference sequence). The ends were cut back, 1 base at V and 0 bases at J, with 14 bases in the middle. The CDR3 loop spans 17 amino acids. CDR3 in amino acids: CASSQGGSGASTDTQYF. CDR3 coding DNA: TGTGCCAGCAGCCAAGGCGGTAGCGGAGCTAGCACAGATACGCAGTATTTT.

The J gene is TRBJ1-1, the V gene TRBV29-1, with 11 bases fitting TRBD1. CDR1 is SQVTM, CDR2 ANQGSEA, per germline. Unmatched junction bases numbered 5, after V lost 7 bases and J lost 4 bases. CDR3 size: 13 residues. CDR3 in amino acids: CSAGQGAGTEAFF. CDR3 nucleotide sequence: TGCAGCGCTGGACAGGGGGCAGGCACTGAAGCTTTCTTT.

The CDR3: CASSTLRDRGPGELFF. The CDR3 DNA follows: TGTGCCAGCAGCACCCTCCGGGACAGGGGTCCCGGGGAGCTGTTTTTT. V usage is TRBV11-2 and J usage is TRBJ2-2, with 10 bases lining up with TRBD1. Germline V gene sequence: CDR1 SGHAT, CDR2 FQNNGV. V lost 5 bases to trimming and J lost 6 bases; unmatched junction nucleotides: 9. This CDR3 region has 16 residues.

The CDR3 DNA sequence: TGTGCCAGCTCACCCCAGGGGCTGGGCACTAATGAAAAACTGTTTTTT. It yields the protein CASSPQGLGTNEKLFF. The chain joins TRBV18 to TRBJ1-4, with D perhaps TRBD1 (6 bases). Per germline, CDR1 KGHSH and CDR2 LQKENI. The CDR3 sequence is 16 residues long. The V and J ends lost 3 bases and 2 bases respectively, with 13 bases between them. The full variable domain, rest sourced from reference TRBV18 and TRBJ1-4, is NAGVMQNPRHLVRRRGQEARLRCSPMKGHSHVYWYRQLPEEGLKFMVYLQKENIIDESGMPKERFSAEFPKEGPSILRIQQVVRGDSAAYFCASSPQGLGTNEKLFFGSGTQLSVL.

This chain connects TRBV2 to TRBJ1-4, with D possibly matching TRBD1 (5 bases). There are 14 residues in the CDR3. Germline CDR1 and CDR2: SNHLY and FYNNEI. V was trimmed by 7 bases and J by 7 bases, leaving 16 bases between them. This chain's CDR3 is CASTPEQGGEKLFF. CDR3 nucleotide sequence: TGTGCCAGCACTCCTGAGCAGGGTGGTGAAAAACTGTTTTTT. The full variable domain, completed using reference TRBV2 and TRBJ1-4, is EPEVTQTPSHQVTQMGQEVILRCVPISNHLYFYWYRQILGQKVEFLVSFYNNEISEKSEIFDDQFSVERPDGSNFTLKIRSTKLEDSAMYFCASTPEQGGEKLFFGSGTQLSVL.

V is TRBV18 and J is TRBJ2-1, with D possibly matching TRBD2 (5 bases). Trimming cost V 6 bases and J 3 bases, with 18 bases left between them. From germline, CDR1 is KGHSH and CDR2 LQKENI. The CDR3 spans 16 residues. CDR3 sequence reads: CASSYAPGGGYNEQFF. The CDR3, as DNA: TGTGCCAGCTCTTACGCGCCCGGAGGAGGCTACAATGAGCAGTTCTTC.

CDR3 in amino acids: CASSLGQPREGSEQFF. CDR3 DNA: TGCGCCAGCAGCTTGGGTCAACCGCGGGAGGGATCAGAGCAGTTCTTC. This chain uses TRBV5-1 with TRBJ2-1; 9 nucleotides match TRBD2. CDR1 and CDR2 (germline): SGHRS, YFSETQ. V lost 0 bases and J lost 10; bases outside the gene matches: 11. CDR3 length: 16 amino acids.

The V and J genes are TRBV18 and TRBJ1-5; D gene uncertain. V lost 2 bases and J lost 4, with 6 bases in between. The CDR3 runs to 13 residues. Per germline, CDR1 KGHSH and CDR2 LQKENI. The CDR3 loop is CASSPDGNQPQHF. CDR3 DNA sequence: TGTGCCAGCTCACCAGACGGGAATCAGCCCCAGCATTTT.

This chain uses TRBV7-3 with TRBJ1-3; 7 bases align to TRBD1. The CDR3 totals 16 residues. The germline V gene encodes CDR1 SGHTA and CDR2 FQGTGA. The ends lost 5 bases at V and 0 bases at J; junction bases unmatched: 7. The CDR3 here is CASSKTGDISGNTIYF. Written as DNA, the CDR3 is TGTGCCAGCAGCAAAACAGGGGACATCTCTGGAAACACCATATATTTT.

The chain has TRBV5-1 and TRBJ1-5, with 9 bases identical to TRBD1. V lost 0 bases, J lost 2 bases, and 0 bases stayed unmatched. The V gene's germline CDR1 is SGHRS and CDR2 YFSETQ. CDR3 length: 15 amino acids. The CDR3, as DNA: TGCGCCAGCAGCTTGGGACAGGGGGGCAATCAGCCCCAGCATTTT. It translates to CASSLGQGGNQPQHF. The entire variable domain, with the rest obtained from reference TRBV5-1 and TRBJ1-5, is as follows: KAGVTQTPRYLIKTRGQQVTLSCSPISGHRSVSWYQQTPGQGLQFLFEYFSETQRNKGNFPGRFSGRQFSNSRSEMNVSTLELGDSALYLCASSLGQGGNQPQHFGDGTRLSIL.

This rearrangement joins TRBV5-1 to TRBJ1-1, with TRBD1 matching over 8 bases. V was pared by 3 bases and J by 3 bases, with 4 bases of the junction left unmatched. This CDR3 comprises 14 residues. Looked up from germline, CDR1 is SGHRS and CDR2 is YFSETQ. CDR3 coding DNA: TGCGCCAGCAGCTACCAGGGGGCCCACACTGAAGCTTTCTTT. The encoded protein is CASSYQGAHTEAFF. Together with reference TRBV5-1 and TRBJ1-1, the CDR3 gives the full variable domain: KAGVTQTPRYLIKTRGQQVTLSCSPISGHRSVSWYQQTPGQGLQFLFEYFSETQRNKGNFPGRFSGRQFSNSRSEMNVSTLELGDSALYLCASSYQGAHTEAFFGQGTRLTVV.

The V call is TRBV24-1, the J call TRBJ2-3, with D perhaps matching TRBD1 (6 bases). Germline assignment: CDR1 KGHDR and CDR2 SFDVKD. The ends were cut back, 3 bases at V and 3 bases at J, with 18 bases in the middle. This CDR3 has 17 amino acids. CDR3 in amino acids: CATSDTGRRGGTDTQYF. The CDR3 region has the DNA TGTGCCACCAGTGATACGGGCCGCAGGGGCGGGACAGATACGCAGTATTTT.

The genes are TRBV3-1 (or the pseudogene TRBV3-2) and TRBJ2-3; D is undetermined. Looked up from germline, CDR1 is LGHDT and CDR2 is YNNKEL (reference sequence). The CDR3 consists of 11 residues. Trimming took off 3 bases at V and 6 bases at J, with 4 bases between the two ends. The CDR3 bases are TGTGCCAGCAGCCAGGGCGATACGCAGTATTTT. It specifies CASSQGDTQYF.

This chain connects TRBV18 to TRBJ2-1, with 7 bases lining up with TRBD2. Germline-derived CDR1 and CDR2 are KGHSH and LQKENI. Trimming removed 4 bases from V and 6 bases from J; junction bases left unmatched: 9. The CDR3 runs to 15 residues. The CDR3 coding sequence is TGTGCCAGCTCACGAAATAGCGGGTATTTCAATGAGCAGTTCTTC. Amino acids: CASSRNSGYFNEQFF.

The chain is built from TRBV5-1 and TRBJ2-1; 7 positions match TRBD2. The CDR3 has 14 amino acids. J gave up 5 bases and V 9 bases, and 11 bases lay outside the gene matches. The germline V gene has CDR1 SGHRS and CDR2 YFSETQ. CDR3 nucleotides: TGCGCCACCCGCAGCGGGGCCATAAACAATGAGCAGTTCTTC. Translation gives CATRSGAINNEQFF.

The rearrangement joins TRBV28 to TRBJ1-4; perhaps TRBD1 as D (5 bases). V was shortened by 2 bases and J by 3 bases, with 7 bases between the two germline ends. The V gene's germline CDR1 is MDHEN and CDR2 SYDVKM. The CDR3 consists of 14 residues. The CDR3 spells CASSLVQANEKLFF. CDR3 coding DNA: TGTGCCAGCAGTTTAGTACAGGCTAATGAAAAACTGTTTTTT.

The chain carries TRBV5-1 and TRBJ2-6; TRBD1 matches 9 bases. The germline CDR1 and CDR2 sequences are SGHRS and YFSETQ. Germline trimming cut 4 bases from V and 0 bases from J; bases unmatched to any gene: 8. The CDR3 is 18 amino acids. CDR3 protein: CASSPPGTGLSGANVLTF. The CDR3 DNA reads TGCGCCAGCAGCCCGCCCGGGACAGGGCTCTCTGGGGCCAACGTCCTGACTTTC. The whole variable domain, remainder taken from reference TRBV5-1 and TRBJ2-6, is KAGVTQTPRYLIKTRGQQVTLSCSPISGHRSVSWYQQTPGQGLQFLFEYFSETQRNKGNFPGRFSGRQFSNSRSEMNVSTLELGDSALYLCASSPPGTGLSGANVLTFGAGSRLTVL.

V and J are TRBV15 and TRBJ2-3; maybe TRBD2 (6 bases). Germline loops: CDR1 LNHNV, CDR2 YYDKDF (reference sequence). The V gene lost 3 bases and the J gene lost 1 base, with 11 bases spanning the gap. The CDR3 is 15 amino acids. Here the CDR3 DNA reads TGTGCCACCAGCAGGGGGAGGAGCGGCACAGATACGCAGTATTTT. This translates into CATSRGRSGTDTQYF.

Only a few counts were recorded for this clone. This chain joins TRBV29-1 and TRBJ2-3, with D hard to call. This CDR3 comprises 11 residues. V dropped 6 bases and J dropped 2 bases, with 6 bases sitting between them. CDR1 is SQVTM and CDR2 is ANQGSEA in the germline V gene. The CDR3 here is CSVADTDTQYF. The CDR3 DNA sequence: TGCAGCGTCGCGGACACAGATACGCAGTATTTT.

The rearrangement links TRBV6-1 to TRBJ1-6; 8 bases are a match to TRBD1. The germline V gene has CDR1 MNHNS and CDR2 SASEGT. With V trimmed by 2 bases and J by 9 bases, 6 bases remained unmatched. The CDR3 runs 15 residues. The CDR3 here is CASSEPPDRASPLHF. CDR3 DNA: TGTGCCAGCAGTGAACCCCCGGACAGGGCTTCACCCCTCCACTTT.

This clone occurred once. The chain uses TRBV27 and TRBJ2-6, with 8 positions matching TRBD1. The V gene's germline CDR1 is MNHEY and CDR2 SMNVEV (reference sequence). With V trimmed by 3 bases and J by 1 base, 5 bases remained unmatched. The CDR3 runs 17 residues. The CDR3 reads CASSFSWTGSGANVLTF. Written as DNA, the CDR3 is TGTGCCAGCAGTTTTAGTTGGACAGGGTCTGGGGCCAACGTCCTGACTTTC.

CDR3 protein: CASSPTGGSDTGELFF. The CDR3 region has the DNA TGTGCCAGCAGCCCTACGGGGGGCTCGGACACCGGGGAGCTGTTTTTT. The chain has TRBV7-3 and TRBJ2-2; possibly TRBD2 for D (7 bases). The CDR3 loop spans 16 amino acids. V lost 5 bases and J lost 3, with 16 bases in between. CDR1 and CDR2 (germline): SGHTA, FQGTGA.

The CDR3 coding sequence is TGTGCCTGGACCCAGGGACTTGAAGCTTTCTTT. Translated: CAWTQGLEAFF. The chain links TRBV30 to TRBJ1-1; a possible D gene is TRBD1 (5 bases). Germline V gene sequence: CDR1 GTSNPN, CDR2 SVGIG (reference sequence). V lost 4 bases and J lost 7, with 10 bases in between. This CDR3 is 11 amino acids long.

The chain uses TRBV28 and TRBJ2-7; D gene uncertain. The V and J ends lost 5 bases and 0 bases respectively, with 14 bases between them. Germline V gives CDR1 MDHEN, CDR2 SYDVKM. The CDR3 contains 15 residues. CDR3 sequence: CASSRQYGASYEQYF. The CDR3 DNA follows: TGTGCCAGCAGTCGTCAATACGGAGCCTCCTACGAGCAGTACTTC.